Shown below are 29 T cell receptor beta chains from a single sample sequenced in a study of Graves' ophthalmopathy and Graves' hyperthyroidism. Transcripts of RNA were the source for amplifying TCR beta CDR3 regions. First-round RT-PCR employed HTBI primers, with a second-round multiplex PCR after it. MiXCR, applied by TCRdb to the multiplex PCR reads, yields one record per CDR3 protein. In the table there are about 550,000 distinct CDR3 sequences, 35% to 40% of which are singletons. Sequencing input: peripheral blood or thyroid tissue (not recorded which). These receptors all stem from an adult man with Graves' hyperthyroidism.

Note on this clonotype: The final CDR3 position lacks the conserved phenylalanine or tryptophan, pointing to a likely read error. The DNA is left out, because the CDR3 cannot be placed on it with certainty; the CDR3 is given as TCRdb lists it. The chain recombines TRBV20-1 with TRBJ2-2; the table calls TRBD1, which could not be checked here. The CDR3 extends over 9 residues, inclusive of both ends. Germline V gene lookup returns CDR1 DFQATT and CDR2 SNEGSKA (reference sequence). CDR3 amino acids: CSASLLQGA.

The V call is TRBV15, the J call TRBJ2-7; D is tentatively TRBD1 or TRBD2 (6 bases each). V gave up 8 bases and J gave up 0 bases, with 11 bases separating them. Per germline, CDR1 LNHNV and CDR2 YYDKDF (reference sequence). The CDR3 covers 13 residues. The CDR3 DNA is TGTGCCACCTACGGGGGCCGCTCCTACGAGCAGTACTTC. This gives the protein CATYGGRSYEQYF.

This sequence joins TRBV12-3 or TRBV12-4 and TRBJ1-2; TRBD1 matches 8 bases. V lost 1 base and J lost 3; bases outside the gene matches: 10. The CDR3 has 17 amino acids. CDR3 DNA sequence: TGTGCCAGCAGTTTAGTGGGGACAGGCGCGTCATACTATGGCTACACCTTC. Protein sequence: CASSLVGTGASYYGYTF.

Regarding this clonotype: This could be a read error, since a much larger clone is one nucleotide away. The chain uses TRBV15 and TRBJ2-5, with TRBD2 as a possible D gene (5 bases). The germline V gene encodes CDR1 LNHNV and CDR2 YYDKDF (reference sequence). CDR3 length: 14 residues. CDR3 amino acids: CATGREGREETQYF. The CDR3 DNA reads TGTGCCACCGGCAGAGAGGGTAGGGAAGAGACCCAGTACTTC.

This clonotype was observed many times. V is TRBV6-1 and J is TRBJ1-2; no clear D. There are 13 residues in the CDR3. Per the germline V gene, CDR1 is MNHNS and CDR2 is SASEGT. With 1 base removed from V and 3 bases from J, the gap between germline ends came to 6 bases. CDR3: CASSEGRYYGYTF. Here the CDR3 DNA reads TGTGCCAGCAGTGAAGGGAGGTACTATGGCTACACCTTC.

This chain uses TRBV27 with TRBJ1-2, with a weak D call TRBD1 (5 bases). CDR1 and CDR2 (germline): MNHEY, SMNVEV (reference sequence). CDR3 length: 14 amino acids. Trimming removed 0 bases from V and 4 bases from J, with 9 bases in between. The CDR3 sequence: CASSLSVTVYGYTF. DNA of the CDR3: TGTGCCAGCAGTTTATCGGTGACAGTCTATGGCTACACCTTC.

V gene TRBV6-5 combines with J gene TRBJ1-4; D may be TRBD1 (6 bases). Trimming took off 0 bases at V and 6 bases at J, with 11 bases between the two ends. The V gene's germline CDR1 is MNHEY and CDR2 SVGAGI. The CDR3 totals 15 residues. The CDR3 coding sequence is TGTGCCAGCAGTTACTCCAGGGGCAGGGATGAAAAACTGTTTTTT. Amino acids: CASSYSRGRDEKLFF.

This clonotype appeared many times. V usage is TRBV2 and J usage is TRBJ2-7, with 8 positions matching TRBD1. In germline, CDR1 is SNHLY, CDR2 FYNNEI. V trimming: 6 bases; J trimming: 5 bases; junction bases outside the gene matches: 3. The CDR3 contains 12 residues. In DNA form, the CDR3 reads TGTGCCAGCAGGCAGGGGGCCAACGAGCAGTACTTC. Its protein product is CASRQGANEQYF.

Comment on this clonotype: One base away lies a much larger clone, so this may be a sequencing read error. This chain connects TRBV6-6 to TRBJ2-5; D ambiguous. This CDR3 contains 16 residues. Germline values: CDR1 MNHNY, CDR2 SVGAGI (reference sequence). CDR3 nucleotides: TGTGCCAACAGTGAATTCGGGTTGCGGCTGGGGGAGACCCAGTACTTC. Translation gives CANSEFGLRLGETQYF.

There are a few counts of this clonotype. The V and J genes are TRBV11-2 and TRBJ1-1; D gene uncertain. This CDR3 has 16 amino acids. V lost 0 bases and J 1 base, leaving 12 bases between the germline ends. Germline V lookup: CDR1 SGHAT, CDR2 FQNNGV. In nucleotides, the CDR3 is TGTGCCAGCAGCTTAGATTTAGGGCACCAGAACACTGAAGCTTTCTTT. It is translated as CASSLDLGHQNTEAFF.

This clonotype was counted many times. The chain combines TRBV5-8 with TRBJ1-1, with 8 bases aligning to TRBD1. The CDR3 sequence is 15 residues long. In germline, CDR1 is SGHTS, CDR2 YDEGEE. V shed 0 bases, J shed 1 base, and the junction held 2 bases outside the gene matches. CDR3: CASSLGQGTNTEAFF. CDR3 DNA: TGTGCCAGCAGCTTGGGACAGGGGACGAACACTGAAGCTTTCTTT.

The chain uses TRBV7-9 and TRBJ1-5; perhaps TRBD1 as D (6 bases). The CDR3 covers 15 residues. V was clipped by 6 bases and J by 2 bases, with 14 bases between them. Germline V gives CDR1 SEHNR, CDR2 FQNEAQ (reference sequence). CDR3 amino acids: CASRQSGTRNQPQHF. The CDR3 bases are TGTGCCAGCAGACAAAGCGGGACACGCAATCAGCCCCAGCATTTT.

Only a few counts were recorded for this clonotype. V gene TRBV14 combines with J gene TRBJ2-7; 11 positions match TRBD1. The length of the CDR3 is 16 residues. Germline V gene data show CDR1 as SGHDN and CDR2 as FVKESK. After removal of 8 bases from V and 7 bases from J, the junction contained 16 bases not matched to a gene. The CDR3 DNA reads as TGTGCCAGCTCACCACTCCCGGGACAGGGGGTTGGGGAGCAGTACTTC. Translation: CASSPLPGQGVGEQYF.

The table lists this clonotype with a count of one. This chain joins TRBV15 and TRBJ1-2; TRBD1 might be the D (5 bases). Trimming removed 3 bases from V and 0 bases from J, with 11 bases in between. This CDR3 spans 15 amino acids. Germline loops: CDR1 LNHNV, CDR2 YYDKDF (reference sequence). The CDR3 spells CATSSLRQSNYGYTF. In nucleotides, the CDR3 is TGTGCCACCAGCAGTCTCCGACAGTCTAACTATGGCTACACCTTC.

The sample holds a few counts of this clonotype. The chain carries TRBV20-1 and TRBJ2-5; the match to TRBD2 covers 13 bases. The DNA end is more similar to TRBJ2-1, so the J call may be wrong. CDR1 DFQATT and CDR2 SNEGSKA come from the germline V gene (reference sequence). The CDR3 is 14 residues long. The CDR3 protein is CSAITSGRAMEQFF. The CDR3 DNA sequence: TGCAGTGCCATTACTAGCGGGAGGGCCATGGAGCAGTTCTTC.

The chain has TRBV20-1 and TRBJ2-5; 7 nucleotides align to TRBD1. With 0 bases clipped from V and 1 base from J, the junction kept 5 bases outside the gene matches. Germline V lookup: CDR1 DFQATT, CDR2 SNEGSKA (reference sequence). The CDR3 contains 15 residues. This chain's CDR3 is CSARDSAGGQETQYF. CDR3 nucleotides: TGCAGTGCTAGAGATTCGGCAGGGGGCCAAGAGACCCAGTACTTC.

The V and J genes are TRBV9 and TRBJ2-7, with D perhaps assigned TRBD1 or TRBD2 (5 bases each). The CDR3 totals 16 residues. CDR1 and CDR2 from the germline V gene are SGDLS and YYNGEE. Trimming cost V 0 bases and J 0 bases, with 13 bases left between them. The CDR3 DNA follows: TGTGCCAGCAGCGTAGGAGGGGAGCGGAGCTCCTACGAGCAGTACTTC. It encodes CASSVGGERSSYEQYF.

This clonotype was counted many times. This rearrangement joins TRBV20-1 to TRBJ1-5, with D possibly TRBD1 on 6 matching bases. The V end lost 6 bases, the J end lost 10 bases, and 10 bases lay between the germline ends. Germline CDR1 DFQATT, CDR2 SNEGSKA (reference sequence). CDR3 size: 10 residues. For the CDR3, the DNA is TGCAGTGCACTACAGGGTCCCCAGCATTTT. It yields the protein CSALQGPQHF.

This clonotype has at least ten counts. J is TRBJ1-4 and V is TRBV25-1, with 9 bases identical to TRBD1. Germline values: CDR1 MGHDK, CDR2 SYGVNS. The V segment lost 3 bases and the J segment 7 bases; nucleotides outside the gene matches: 6. CDR3 size: 15 residues. The CDR3 DNA sequence: TGTGCCAGCAGTGATTGGACAGGGGTGGGTGAAAAACTGTTTTTT. It is translated as CASSDWTGVGEKLFF.

The chain recombines TRBV20-1 with TRBJ1-2; 10 bases match TRBD1. There are 16 residues in the CDR3. Trimming cost V 0 bases and J 1 base; bases outside gene matches: 5. The germline gives CDR1 DFQATT, CDR2 SNEGSKA (reference sequence). The CDR3 sequence: CSAREYGTGDNYGYTF. The CDR3 nucleotides are TGCAGTGCTAGAGAATATGGGACAGGGGATAACTATGGCTACACCTTC.

CDR3 DNA: TGTGCCAGCAGCCCCGGGACTAGCGTAGCCTACGAGCAGTACTTC. Translating it yields CASSPGTSVAYEQYF. V gene TRBV7-9 combines with J gene TRBJ2-7; TRBD2 aligns across 10 bases. This CDR3 has 15 residues. The V and J ends lost 5 bases and 2 bases, in that order; junction bases with no gene match: 6. CDR1 is SEHNR and CDR2 is FQNEAQ in the germline V gene (reference sequence).

This clonotype was observed at least ten times. The chain carries TRBV20-1 and TRBJ2-7, with D uncertain. Looked up from germline, CDR1 is DFQATT and CDR2 is SNEGSKA (reference sequence). V lost 0 bases, J lost 9 bases, and 21 bases lay in between. This CDR3 has 15 residues. The CDR3 DNA reads TGCAGTGCTAGAGATCGTCTGGAGAACTACGGTGGGCAGTACTTC. It is translated as CSARDRLENYGGQYF.

This chain connects TRBV29-1 to TRBJ2-5; TRBD2 agrees at 7 bases. The CDR3 sequence is 13 residues long. The ends lost 5 bases at V and 4 bases at J; junction bases unmatched: 7. Germline assignment: CDR1 SQVTM and CDR2 ANQGSEA. The CDR3 spells CSVLGGGGETQYF. The CDR3 DNA reads TGCAGCGTTCTCGGCGGGGGTGGAGAGACCCAGTACTTC.

This chain links TRBV10-3 with TRBJ2-3, with TRBD1 identical over 8 bases. The CDR3 length is 17 residues. Germline CDR1 is ENHRY and CDR2 is SYGVKD. V shed 2 bases and J 0 bases; nucleotides not matched to a gene: 7. This CDR3 reads CAISEPPRTGSTDTQYF. CDR3 in DNA: TGTGCCATCAGTGAGCCCCCGAGGACAGGGAGCACAGATACGCAGTATTTT.

The table lists this clonotype with many counts. This chain connects TRBV29-1 to TRBJ1-2; TRBD1 matches 8 bases. The junction had 9 bases not matched to a gene; V was cut back by 6 bases and J by 3 bases. Germline-derived CDR1 and CDR2 are SQVTM and ANQGSEA. The CDR3 is made up of 14 amino acids. CDR3 region: CSVQGVTGDYGYTF. The CDR3 nucleotides are TGCAGCGTCCAGGGGGTGACAGGGGACTATGGCTACACCTTC.

The chain recombines TRBV12-3 or TRBV12-4 with TRBJ1-6; no clear D gene. V lost 3 bases, J lost 13 bases, and 31 bases lay in between. The CDR3 totals 19 residues. The CDR3 coding sequence is TGTGCCAGCAGTTTCTTCATGCTAGGGCTTTCTAGGATAATTCACCCCCTCCACTTT. Encoded protein: CASSFFMLGLSRIIHPLHF.

This clonotype has at least ten counts. This rearrangement joins TRBV7-9 to TRBJ1-4; 9 nucleotides match TRBD1. The V gene's germline CDR1 is SEHNR and CDR2 FQNEAQ (reference sequence). The CDR3 has 14 amino acids. V was clipped by 3 bases and J by 5 bases; unmatched bases: 1. In nucleotides, the CDR3 is TGTGCCAGCAGCTTCGACAGGGGGAATGAAAAACTGTTTTTT. Residues: CASSFDRGNEKLFF.

A word on this clonotype: A much larger clonotype is one base distant, so this may be a read error. This sequence joins TRBV7-3 and TRBJ1-2; 11 bases line up with TRBD1. V dropped 4 bases and J dropped 3; count of bases not matched to a gene: 1. Germline CDR1 SGHTA, CDR2 FQGTGA. The CDR3 covers 14 residues. The CDR3 DNA sequence: TGTGCCAGCAGCTGGACAGGGGGCGACTATGGCTACACCTTC. As protein: CASSWTGGDYGYTF.

This chain connects TRBV12-3 or TRBV12-4 to TRBJ1-1; 7 bases fit TRBD1. With 8 bases clipped from V and 7 bases from J, the junction kept 22 bases outside the gene matches. There are 17 residues in the CDR3. The CDR3 spells CASQQGWTTPGQIEAFF. The CDR3, as DNA: TGTGCCAGCCAACAGGGGTGGACCACCCCCGGACAGATTGAAGCTTTCTTT.